This entry is about one TCR beta chain. The data belong to a study of cytomegalovirus exposure and HLA in healthy donors. Germline V gives CDR1 SGHTS, CDR2 YDEGEE. CDR3 length: 14 amino acids. V shed 0 bases and J shed 3 bases, with 10 bases lying between them. Use of 60 Vbeta and 13 Jbeta primers characterized the PCR. TCRdb keeps only in-frame clones here, not all; method: immunoSEQ multiplex PCR. This sample yields tens of thousands of clones, of which about four fifths are seen a single time; 2.4% belongs to the top ten. The sequenced sample consisted of PBMCs. The chain employs TRBV5-8 and TRBJ2-7; D gene uncertain. This clonotype originated in a woman aged 45 to 65 in good health and CMV-seronegative. The CDR3 DNA reads as TGTGCCAGCAGCTTGGCCGGCGGATACTACGAGCAGTACTTC. Amino acids: CASSLAGGYYEQYF.